This T cell receptor (beta chain) came from a study of cytomegalovirus exposure and HLA in healthy donors. The CDR3 totals 16 residues. CDR1 is SEHNR, CDR2 FQNEAQ, per germline (reference sequence). This clone came up once. Mismatch with germline at one junction end may stem from a read error. This PCR relied on a set of 60 Vbeta primers and 13 Jbeta primers. Assay used: immunoSEQ multiplex PCR; TCRdb lists only in-frame clones, some missing. This sample has 250,000 or so clones; roughly four fifths occur once, and the top ten carry roughly 7.4%. This TCR was sampled from a woman aged 55-70 years in good health and CMV-seropositive. The specimen was PBMCs. The genes are TRBV7-9 and TRBJ2-2; perhaps TRBD1 as D (6 bases). The CDR3 region is CSSSPLGRGLTGELFF. As DNA, the CDR3 is TGTTCCAGCAGCCCCCTGGGCAGGGGATTGACCGGGGAGCTGTTTTTT.